Listed below are T cell receptor beta chains from one sample, sequenced in a study of blood T cell repertoires in COVID-19. Only in-frame clones appear in the TCRdb table, and some are missing; sequencing was by immunoSEQ multiplex PCR. This sample has 140,000 to 150,000 clones, with around 82% found just once. Source material: peripheral blood. All receptors come from a human donor with acute or convalescent COVID-19. The donor label of this sample is uncertain. The CDR3 runs from the conserved cysteine through the conserved F or W. The D gene is left open where the match is weak. Rows give clone size only sometimes, using once, few, many, or a class for an expanded clone.

j_gene	v_gene	abundance	d_gene	CDR3aa	CDR3nt
TRBJ1-2	TRBV4-1	-	TRBD1	CASSPPETGGGYGYTF	TGCGCCAGCAGCCCCCCCGAGACAGGGGGCGGCTATGGCTACACCTTC
TRBJ2-3	TRBV20-1	once	-	CSASPTGLNTQYF	TGCAGTGCTAGTCCCACAGGGTTGAATACGCAGTATTTT
TRBJ2-2	TRBV5-4	few	TRBD2	CASSLAASGLTGELFF	TGTGCCAGCAGCTTGGCGGCTAGCGGGCTCACCGGGGAGCTGTTTTTT
TRBJ1-1	TRBV19	-	-	CASSVTGRPPNTEAFF	TGTGCCAGTAGTGTTACCGGGAGGCCCCCGAACACTGAAGCTTTCTTT
TRBJ1-2	TRBV7-2	many	-	CASSLSRRAHGYTF	TGTGCCAGCAGCCTGTCGCGGAGGGCTCATGGCTACACCTTC
TRBJ1-2	TRBV4-1	few	TRBD1	CASSQDRGGQGSRNYGYTF	TGCGCCAGCAGCCAAGATAGGGGGGGACAGGGGAGTAGGAACTATGGCTACACCTTC
TRBJ2-1	TRBV29-1	once	TRBD1	CSEPTGGTYNEQFF	TGCAGCGAACCGACAGGGGGCACTTACAATGAGCAGTTCTTC
TRBJ1-4	TRBV19	-	TRBD1	CATSRGQSEKLFF	TGTGCCACCTCCAGGGGACAGAGTGAAAAACTGTTTTTT
TRBJ2-3	TRBV5-1	-	TRBD2	CASWPSGGAGDTQYF	TGCGCCAGCTGGCCTAGCGGGGGGGCCGGAGATACGCAGTATTTT
TRBJ1-2	TRBV10-3	-	TRBD1	CAMDRGGYGYTF	TGTGCCATGGACAGGGGAGGGTATGGCTACACCTTC
TRBJ2-1	TRBV5-5	-	TRBD1	CASSRLPTGREQFF	TGTGCCAGCAGCCGCTTACCGACAGGGCGGGAGCAGTTCTTC
TRBJ1-2	TRBV7-2	few	-	CASSSRFTGREGYTF	TGTGCCAGCAGCTCAAGATTTACGGGGAGAGAAGGCTACACCTTC
TRBJ2-6	TRBV15	-	-	CATSRERLQGSGANVLTF	TGTGCCACCAGCAGAGAAAGGTTACAGGGTTCTGGGGCCAACGTCCTGACTTTC
TRBJ1-1	TRBV11-2	-	-	CASSLGHLNTEAFF	TGTGCCAGCAGCTTAGGACACCTGAACACTGAAGCTTTCTTT
TRBJ1-2	TRBV14	-	-	CASSPTGWGYTF	TGTGCCAGCAGCCCCACAGGGTGGGGCTACACCTTC
TRBJ1-2	TRBV30	-	TRBD1	CAWKYTGGAYGYTF	TGTGCCTGGAAATATACAGGGGGGGCCTATGGCTACACCTTC
TRBJ2-3	TRBV30	-	TRBD1	CAWSWRGGADTQYF	TGTGCCTGGAGTTGGCGAGGGGGCGCAGATACGCAGTATTTT
TRBJ1-6	TRBV19	many	TRBD1	CASSIKTGGSPLHF	TGTGCCAGTAGTATCAAGACAGGGGGATCACCCCTCCACTTT
TRBJ1-1	TRBV30	few	-	CAWSQGGYTEAFF	TGTGCCTGGAGTCAGGGAGGGTACACTGAAGCTTTCTTT
TRBJ2-2	TRBV19	few	TRBD1	CASNSGTGVSGELFF	TGTGCCAGTAATTCCGGGACAGGGGTATCCGGGGAGCTGTTTTTT
TRBJ2-1	TRBV6-1	-	TRBD2	CASSEVASGGSRGNEQFF	TGTGCCAGCAGTGAAGTCGCTAGCGGGGGTAGCCGGGGGAATGAGCAGTTCTTC
TRBJ1-4	TRBV6-5	many	TRBD1	CASSTGGIPNEKLFF	TGTGCCAGCAGCACAGGGGGTATACCTAATGAAAAACTGTTTTTT
TRBJ1-6	TRBV3-1/TRBV3-2	few	TRBD1	CASSRGTGGLNNSPLHF	TGTGCCAGCAGCCGAGGGACAGGGGGACTTAATAATTCACCCCTCCACTTT
TRBJ2-3	TRBV11-3	-	TRBD1	CASSLDGPGQGQDTQYF	TGTGCCAGCAGCTTAGACGGGCCGGGACAGGGCCAAGATACGCAGTATTTT
TRBJ2-5	TRBV6-5	-	TRBD2	CASTRALAGVETQYF	TGTGCCAGCACGAGGGCCCTAGCGGGGGTCGAGACCCAGTACTTC
TRBJ1-6	TRBV30	-	-	CAWSVRQGNSPLHF	TGTGCCTGGAGTGTACGCCAGGGGAATTCACCCCTCCACTTT
TRBJ1-4	TRBV7-9	-	-	CASSSRSGGNEKLFF	TGTGCCAGCAGCTCCCGCTCGGGCGGGAATGAAAAACTGTTTTTT
TRBJ1-2	TRBV5-6	few	-	CAINFGIHYGYTF	TGTGCCATAAACTTTGGTATTCACTATGGCTACACCTTC
TRBJ1-2	TRBV7-3	-	-	CASTLTLDPLPF	TGTGCCAGCACCCTCACTTTAGATCCTCTACCCTTC
TRBJ1-2	TRBV25-1	-	TRBD1	CASSGDRGLLDGYTF	TGTGCCAGCAGTGGGGACAGGGGGCTTTTGGATGGCTACACCTTC
TRBJ2-4	TRBV4-3	-	-	CASSQDNAGLSVDIQYF	TGCGCCAGCAGCCAAGATAACGCAGGGTTAAGTGTGGACATTCAGTACTTC
TRBJ1-5	TRBV19	-	TRBD1	CASSRTGYSNQPQHF	TGTGCCAGTAGTAGGACAGGCTATAGCAATCAGCCCCAGCATTTT
TRBJ1-2	TRBV27	few	-	CASSSTGHGYTF	TGTGCCAGCAGTAGCACAGGGCACGGCTACACCTTC
TRBJ1-1	TRBV3-1/TRBV3-2	-	TRBD1	CASSLTGTTEAFF	TGTGCCAGCAGCCTGACAGGGACCACTGAAGCTTTCTTT
TRBJ1-3	TRBV29-1	-	-	CSVGRGNTIYF	TGCAGCGTTGGGAGGGGAAACACCATATATTTT
TRBJ1-4	TRBV3-1/TRBV3-2	-	-	CASSTPIGVEGEKLFF	TGTGCCAGCAGCACCCCAATCGGGGTGGAGGGGGAAAAACTGTTTTTT
TRBJ2-7	TRBV21-1	once	-	CASSKWASYEQYF	TGTGCCAGCAGCAAATGGGCGTCCTACGAGCAGTACTTC
TRBJ2-5	TRBV7-3	-	TRBD2	CASSVRGGQETQYF	TGTGCCAGCAGCGTTCGGGGGGGTCAAGAGACCCAGTACTTC
TRBJ1-1	TRBV10-3	-	TRBD1	CAIRSDRGGTEAFF	TGTGCCATCAGGTCCGACAGGGGCGGCACTGAAGCTTTCTTT